Each of the 22 T cell receptor beta chains below was sequenced from the same sample in a study of blood T cell repertoires in COVID-19. Assay used: immunoSEQ multiplex PCR; TCRdb lists only in-frame clones, some missing. Of 320,000 or so clones detected, around 84% appear once; the ten largest clones hold 1.5% to 2%. Sample: PBMCs or T cells enriched from blood (not recorded which). The origin of the receptors is a woman in her 30s who had been exposed to COVID-19.

The chain employs TRBV27 and TRBJ2-1, with TRBD2 as a possible D gene (6 bases). This CDR3 contains 14 residues. The V and J ends lost 5 bases and 7 bases respectively, with 15 bases between them. Germline CDR1 reads MNHEY; CDR2 reads SMNVEV (reference sequence). The CDR3 DNA follows: TGTGCCAGCAGTGCGGGAATAGGTGGGAATGAGCAGTTCTTC. It specifies CASSAGIGGNEQFF.

This chain joins TRBV28 and TRBJ1-5; 7 bases are a match to TRBD1. J was trimmed by 7 bases and V by 6 bases; bases with no gene match: 3. Germline V gene lookup returns CDR1 MDHEN and CDR2 SYDVKM. The CDR3 sequence is 12 residues long. The CDR3 spells CASSDRVQPQHF. CDR3 nucleotides: TGTGCCAGCAGCGACAGGGTACAGCCCCAGCATTTT.

The rearrangement joins TRBV7-2 to TRBJ1-5; D possibly corresponds to TRBD1 (6 bases). Germline V gene sequence: CDR1 SGHTA, CDR2 FQGNSA. This CDR3 has 14 residues. The V and J ends lost 5 bases and 5 bases respectively, with 13 bases between them. The CDR3, as DNA: TGTGCCAGCAGCCTCGGGGGGGCTTATCAGCCCCAGCATTTT. Residues: CASSLGGAYQPQHF. Complete variable domain (other parts from reference TRBV7-2 and TRBJ1-5): GAGVSQSPSNKVTEKGKDVELRCDPISGHTALYWYRQSLGQGLEFLIYFQGNSAPDKSGLPSDRFSAERTGGSVSTLTIQRTQQEDSAVYLCASSLGGAYQPQHFGDGTRLSIL.

V gene TRBV6-5 combines with J gene TRBJ2-5; D remains ambiguous. The V gene lost 3 bases and the J gene lost 2 bases, with 10 bases spanning the gap. Germline lookup yields CDR1 MNHEY and CDR2 SVGAGI. The CDR3 spans 14 residues. CDR3 in amino acids: CASSYVSRQETQYF. The CDR3 coding sequence is TGTGCCAGCAGTTATGTCTCCAGGCAAGAGACCCAGTACTTC.

The V gene is TRBV7-9, the J gene TRBJ2-7, with 9 bases aligning to TRBD1. The CDR3 runs 15 residues. V shed 5 bases and J 1 base; nucleotides not matched to a gene: 6. CDR1 and CDR2 from the germline V gene are SEHNR and FQNEAQ (reference sequence). In DNA form, the CDR3 reads TGTGCCAGCAGCGCCCCGGGACAGGGATCCTACGAGCAGTACTTC. This translates into CASSAPGQGSYEQYF.

The chain recombines TRBV27 with TRBJ1-6, with 9 bases matching TRBD1. Unmatched junction bases numbered 1, after V lost 3 bases and J lost 7 bases. Germline V gives CDR1 MNHEY, CDR2 SMNVEV (reference sequence). This CDR3 contains 14 residues. The CDR3 reads CASSFGTGNSPLHF. CDR3 nucleotide sequence: TGTGCCAGCAGTTTCGGGACAGGGAATTCACCCCTCCACTTT.

The chain recombines TRBV4-1 with TRBJ2-1; 9 positions match TRBD2. V was pared by 4 bases and J by 4 bases, with 14 bases of the junction left unmatched. The CDR3 covers 18 residues. The V gene's germline CDR1 is MGHRA and CDR2 YSYEKL. The CDR3 DNA reads TGCGCCAGCAGCCCCCGCCTCGAATCTAGCGGGGCTTACAATGAGCAGTTCTTC. It is translated as CASSPRLESSGAYNEQFF.

This sequence joins TRBV30 and TRBJ2-1; 7 bases line up with TRBD2. The CDR3 covers 11 residues. V lost 3 bases to trimming and J lost 14 bases; unmatched junction nucleotides: 7. Germline values: CDR1 GTSNPN, CDR2 SVGIG (reference sequence). Here the CDR3 DNA reads TGTGCCTGGAGCGCGACTAGCTCCAAGTTCTTC. This gives the protein CAWSATSSKFF.

The V gene is TRBV6-1, the J gene TRBJ1-5; 8 bases line up with TRBD1. The V segment lost 2 bases and the J segment 5 bases; nucleotides outside the gene matches: 8. Germline V gives CDR1 MNHNS, CDR2 SASEGT. There are 16 residues in the CDR3. The CDR3 is CASSELGQVLDQPQHF. For the CDR3, the DNA is TGTGCCAGCAGTGAATTGGGACAGGTCCTAGATCAGCCCCAGCATTTT.

The rearrangement uses TRBV30 and TRBJ2-1; TRBD2 matches 11 bases. The germline gives CDR1 GTSNPN, CDR2 SVGIG (reference sequence). The V gene end was trimmed by 8 bases and the J gene end by 3 bases; junction bases not matched to a gene: 15. CDR3 size: 17 residues. The CDR3, as DNA: TGTGCCCAGAACCTAGCGGGGGGCCAGGGGGGCTACAATGAGCAGTTCTTC. Amino acids: CAQNLAGGQGGYNEQFF.

This chain uses TRBV5-1 with TRBJ2-3, with 13 bases fitting TRBD2. Trimming cost V 2 bases and J 6 bases; bases outside gene matches: 6. Germline values: CDR1 SGHRS, CDR2 YFSETQ. CDR3 length: 16 amino acids. CDR3 protein: CASSFKATSGGDTQYF. The CDR3, as DNA: TGCGCCAGCAGCTTTAAGGCGACTAGCGGGGGGGATACGCAGTATTTT.

The V gene is TRBV7-6, the J gene TRBJ1-5; D gene uncertain. The length of the CDR3 is 13 residues. The germline V gene has CDR1 SGHVS and CDR2 FNYEAQ. With 5 bases removed from V and 0 bases from J, the gap between germline ends came to 5 bases. The CDR3 protein is CASSLSSNQPQHF. CDR3 nucleotides: TGTGCCAGCAGCCTTAGTAGCAATCAGCCCCAGCATTTT.

The V gene is TRBV12-1, the J gene TRBJ1-6; the table names TRBD1, a call not compared with the DNA. TRBV12-1 is described as a pseudogene. The CDR3 has 16 residues. The CDR3 bases are TGTGCCAGCAGCTCCAGGGTAACCTCCTATAATTCACCCCTCCACTTT. This codes for CASSSRVTSYNSPLHF.

The rearrangement uses TRBV19 and TRBJ1-6, with D tentatively TRBD1 (5 bases). The CDR3 has 13 amino acids. V was clipped by 6 bases and J by 9 bases, with 12 bases between them. In germline, CDR1 is LNHDA, CDR2 SQIVND (reference sequence). The CDR3 DNA reads TGTGCCAGTAGCACCGGGGGGGGTTCACCCCTCCACTTT. It encodes CASSTGGGSPLHF.

On this clone itself: The identical CDR3 is also encoded by other nucleotide sequences in the sample. The chain is built from TRBV30 and TRBJ1-6, with a tentative D call TRBD1 (5 bases). Germline loops: CDR1 GTSNPN, CDR2 SVGIG (reference sequence). CDR3 length equals 13 residues. Trimming removed 2 bases at V and 9 bases at J, with 11 bases between. CDR3 nucleotides: TGTGCCTGGAGTCCCGGCGGGGGTTCACCCCTCCACTTT. This gives the protein CAWSPGGGSPLHF.

This sequence joins TRBV28 and TRBJ2-1, with D perhaps TRBD2 (6 bases). This CDR3 is 15 amino acids long. The germline CDR1 and CDR2 sequences are MDHEN and SYDVKM. Trimming stripped 7 bases from V and 2 bases from J, with 15 bases between. CDR3 DNA sequence: TGTGCCAGCACCTTCGGGGGACGGGCCTACAATGAGCAGTTCTTC. Encoded protein: CASTFGGRAYNEQFF.

The sample holds a few counts of this clone. The chain combines TRBV28 with TRBJ1-1; a weak D match, TRBD1 (6 bases). The length of the CDR3 is 17 residues. Trimming removed 6 bases at V and 1 base at J, with 21 bases between. The germline V gene encodes CDR1 MDHEN and CDR2 SYDVKM. CDR3 region: CASSLSSAGERNTEAFF. The CDR3 DNA follows: TGTGCCAGCAGCCTATCCTCGGCAGGGGAGAGGAACACTGAAGCTTTCTTT.

This chain uses TRBV28 with TRBJ1-1, with 7 bases that match TRBD1. The CDR3 covers 15 residues. Trimming took 2 bases from V and 0 from J; bases not matched to a gene: 3. In germline, CDR1 is MDHEN, CDR2 SYDVKM. The CDR3 DNA reads as TGTGCCAGCAGTTTAGGGGACAGATTGAACACTGAAGCTTTCTTT. Residues: CASSLGDRLNTEAFF.

V usage is TRBV2 and J usage is TRBJ2-7; 10 bases map to TRBD1. The CDR3 length is 15 residues. CDR1 is SNHLY and CDR2 is FYNNEI in the germline V gene. Trimming removed 4 bases from V and 4 bases from J; junction bases left unmatched: 7. CDR3 region: CASSGPGQGVYEQYF. The CDR3 nucleotides are TGTGCCAGCAGTGGCCCTGGACAGGGGGTGTACGAGCAGTACTTC.

In its sample, this clone was seen a few times. This specimen includes other DNA sequences encoding the same CDR3. This chain connects TRBV4-1 to TRBJ1-1; D unresolved. The V gene's germline CDR1 is MGHRA and CDR2 YSYEKL. This CDR3 region has 15 residues. With 0 bases removed from V and 1 base from J, the gap between germline ends came to 9 bases. Here the CDR3 reads CASSQDSAGNTEAFF. In DNA form, the CDR3 reads TGCGCCAGCAGCCAAGATTCGGCAGGGAACACTGAAGCTTTCTTT.

This clone was seen once. V and J are TRBV24-1 and TRBJ1-5; possibly TRBD1 for D (6 bases). Germline CDR1 is KGHDR and CDR2 is SFDVKD. V lost 8 bases to trimming and J lost 0 bases, with 10 bases between them. There are 14 residues in the CDR3. In nucleotides, the CDR3 is TGTGCCACCATGGACAGTTATAGCAATCAGCCCCAGCATTTT. Its protein product is CATMDSYSNQPQHF.

This chain links TRBV24-1 with TRBJ1-2; a possible D gene is TRBD1 (6 bases). Trimming stripped 4 bases from V and 1 base from J, with 12 bases between. CDR1 and CDR2 from the germline V gene are KGHDR and SFDVKD. This CDR3 comprises 15 residues. The CDR3 nucleotides read TGTGCCACCAGTGACCGGACAGCAGATAACTATGGCTACACCTTC. This sequence encodes CATSDRTADNYGYTF.